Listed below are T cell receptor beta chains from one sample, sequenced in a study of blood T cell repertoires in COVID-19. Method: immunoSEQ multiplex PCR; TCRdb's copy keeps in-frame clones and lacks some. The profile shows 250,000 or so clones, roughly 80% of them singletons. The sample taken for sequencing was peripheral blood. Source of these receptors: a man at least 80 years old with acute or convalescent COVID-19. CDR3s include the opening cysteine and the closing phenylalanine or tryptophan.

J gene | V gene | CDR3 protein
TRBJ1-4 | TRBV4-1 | CASSPKGGETNEKLFF
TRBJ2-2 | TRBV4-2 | CASRREREVNTGELFF
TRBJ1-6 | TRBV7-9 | CASSLAIGTGGSPLHF
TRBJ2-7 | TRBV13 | CASSSGLAGAPGYEQYF
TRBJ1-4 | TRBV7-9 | CASSSNRITNGKLFF
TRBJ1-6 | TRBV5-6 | CASSFWQGQAYNSPLHF
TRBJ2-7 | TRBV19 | CASSTRQGYEQYF
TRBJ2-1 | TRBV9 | CASAWRDEQFF
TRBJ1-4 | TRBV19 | CASKSGSGQGRNEKLFF
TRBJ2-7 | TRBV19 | CASSIADRGLYEQYF
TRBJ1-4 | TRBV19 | CASSIGTGVTNEKLFF